The 10 T cell receptor beta chains below all came from one sample that was sequenced in a study of T cells after yellow fever vaccination. TCRdb passed the 5' RACE reads through MiXCR, listing each CDR3 protein once. Among about 320,000 distinct CDR3 sequences listed, roughly 4.3% were seen once. The material was PBMCs, obtained 15 days after the yellow fever booster vaccination. The receptors stem from a young man who received the YFV17D yellow fever vaccine.

This clonotype has a handful of counts. This chain uses TRBV12-3 or TRBV12-4 with TRBJ1-1, with unresolved D. Trimming left V 5 bases short and J 4 bases short, with 5 bases between. The CDR3 is 11 amino acids. Written as DNA, the CDR3 is TGTGCCAGCAGTCCATTCACTGAAGCTTTCTTT. Translating gives CASSPFTEAFF.

The sample holds many counts of this clonotype. The CDR3 nucleotides read TGTGCCAGCAGCCTCGCGGGGTTGGAAAACACCATATATTTT. Protein product: CASSLAGLENTIYF. V usage is TRBV5-5 and J usage is TRBJ1-3; D uncertain. The CDR3 runs 14 residues. Germline V gene lookup returns CDR1 SGHKS and CDR2 YYEKEE (reference sequence). Trimming pared 4 bases from V and 6 bases from J, leaving 14 bases between. Based on the CDR3 plus reference TRBV5-5 and TRBJ1-3, the full variable domain is DAGVTQSPTHLIKTRGQQVTLRCSPISGHKSVSWYQQVLGQGPQFIFQYYEKEERGRGNFPDRFSARQFPNYSSELNVNALLLGDSALYLCASSLAGLENTIYFGEGSWLTVV.

This clonotype was seen ten or more times. The chain joins TRBV14 to TRBJ2-7; TRBD1 aligns across 8 bases. Per germline, CDR1 SGHDN and CDR2 FVKESK. With V trimmed by 1 base and J by 6 bases, 11 bases remained unmatched. This CDR3 spans 16 amino acids. This chain's CDR3 is CASSQGAGGDRTEQYV. The CDR3 DNA follows: TGTGCCAGCAGCCAAGGAGCAGGGGGCGATCGCACCGAGCAGTACGTC.

This sequence joins TRBV5-4 and TRBJ2-4; D perhaps matches TRBD2 (5 bases). The CDR3 extends over 12 amino acids. V gave up 4 bases and J gave up 8 bases, with 10 bases separating them. The germline CDR1 and CDR2 sequences are SGHNT and YYREEE (reference sequence). The CDR3: CASSTGEHIQYF. The CDR3 DNA is TGTGCCAGCAGCACCGGGGAACACATTCAGTACTTC.

This clonotype was observed at least ten times. The rearrangement joins TRBV5-1 to TRBJ1-1; tentative D call: TRBD1 (6 bases). The V and J ends lost 4 bases and 4 bases respectively, with 17 bases between them. Looked up from germline, CDR1 is SGHRS and CDR2 is YFSETQ. This CDR3 has 15 residues. The CDR3 region is CASSPGGGQGTEAFF. The CDR3 DNA reads as TGCGCCAGCAGCCCGGGCGGGGGGCAGGGCACTGAAGCTTTCTTT.

J is TRBJ2-3 and V is TRBV7-2; 9 bases line up with TRBD2. Germline V CDR1 and CDR2: SGHTA, FQGNSA. The V segment lost 0 bases and the J segment 2 bases; nucleotides outside the gene matches: 3. The CDR3 runs 16 residues. DNA for the CDR3: TGTGCCAGCAGCTTAGCTCTAGCGGGGCCCACAGATACGCAGTATTTT. Translation: CASSLALAGPTDTQYF.

This clonotype has at least ten counts. This chain uses TRBV20-1 with TRBJ1-2; weak D call: TRBD1 (6 bases). The CDR3 extends over 16 amino acids. Trimming left V 2 bases short and J 4 bases short, with 20 bases between. Germline V lookup: CDR1 DFQATT, CDR2 SNEGSKA (reference sequence). The CDR3 coding sequence is TGCAGTGCTAGAAGTTTCTCGGACAGTGGGATCTATGGCTACACCTTC. Protein: CSARSFSDSGIYGYTF.

This clonotype was recorded at least ten times. The rearrangement joins TRBV2 to TRBJ2-7, with a weak D call TRBD2 (7 bases). This CDR3 comprises 14 residues. Per the germline V gene, CDR1 is SNHLY and CDR2 is FYNNEI. V lost 4 bases to trimming and J lost 6 bases, with 16 bases between them. CDR3 sequence reads: CASSVGGGLVEQYV. The CDR3 nucleotides read TGTGCCAGCAGTGTTGGGGGGGGGCTAGTCGAGCAGTACGTC.

This clonotype came up a few times. The genes are TRBV7-8 and TRBJ2-7; 9 bases are shared with TRBD2. The CDR3 length is 17 residues. Germline assignment: CDR1 SGHVS and CDR2 FQNEAQ. After removal of 5 bases from V and 2 bases from J, the junction contained 13 bases not matched to a gene. The CDR3 reads CASSPKRLAGITYEQYF. The CDR3 bases are TGTGCCAGCAGCCCCAAACGGCTAGCGGGGATAACCTACGAGCAGTACTTC.

This clonotype was counted many times. The chain links TRBV3-1 to TRBJ1-6, with TRBD1 matching 8 bases. After removal of 4 bases from V and 7 bases from J, the junction contained 6 bases not matched to a gene. Germline V gene data show CDR1 as LGHDT and CDR2 as YNNKEL (reference sequence). This CDR3 has 15 residues. For the CDR3, the DNA is TGTGCCAGCAGCCCTTGGACAGGGATGAATTCACCCCTCCACTTT. Amino acids: CASSPWTGMNSPLHF.